Listed here are 4 T cell receptor beta chains from one sample, sequenced in a study of blood T cell repertoires in COVID-19. Profiled with immunoSEQ multiplex PCR; TCRdb holds only in-frame clones, not every one. The sample has approximately 85,000 clones; around 85% are singletons. The sequenced sample consisted of peripheral blood. The receptors shown here come from a woman between 70 and 85 years old with active or convalescent COVID-19.

This clone appeared once. The gene calls are TRBV6-5 and TRBJ1-5, with 7 bases that match TRBD1. Germline V gives CDR1 MNHEY, CDR2 SVGAGI. The V gene end was trimmed by 11 bases and the J gene end by 4 bases; junction bases not matched to a gene: 8. CDR3 length equals 13 residues. CDR3 bases: TGTGCCGCGAGACAGGGAATGAATCAGCCCCAGCATTTT. Encoded protein: CAARQGMNQPQHF.

The V call is TRBV2, the J call TRBJ1-4; 9 bases agree with TRBD1. Germline V lookup: CDR1 SNHLY, CDR2 FYNNEI. V lost 8 bases to trimming and J lost 5 bases; unmatched junction nucleotides: 3. This CDR3 is 13 amino acids long. The CDR3 bases are TGTGCCAGCGGGGGACAGGGAAATGAAAAACTGTTTTTT. Translation gives CASGGQGNEKLFF.

The J gene is TRBJ2-2, the V gene TRBV11-2; 12 nucleotides align to TRBD2. CDR1 and CDR2 (germline): SGHAT, FQNNGV. V dropped 3 bases and J dropped 6; count of bases not matched to a gene: 2. The CDR3 is made up of 15 amino acids. CDR3 region: CASSLTSGGPGELFF. Written as DNA, the CDR3 is TGTGCCAGCAGCTTGACTAGCGGGGGTCCCGGGGAGCTGTTTTTT.

The chain combines TRBV7-2 with TRBJ2-2; the match to TRBD2 covers 8 bases. Trimming removed 5 bases from V and 1 base from J; junction bases left unmatched: 9. This CDR3 has 17 amino acids. Germline CDR1 is SGHTA and CDR2 is FQGNSA. DNA of the CDR3: TGTGCCAGCAGCCTTGGGGCTAGCGGGCTGAACACCGGGGAGCTGTTTTTT. The encoded protein is CASSLGASGLNTGELFF.